The rows below give T cell receptor beta chains drawn from one sample of a study of blood T cell repertoires in COVID-19. Libraries were prepared by immunoSEQ multiplex PCR; TCRdb keeps only in-frame clonotypes and omits some of them. Of roughly 110,000 clones detected, 70% to 90% appear once; the ten largest clones hold 8% to 8.5%. Sequencing was carried out using peripheral blood. Receptors were obtained from a woman aged 70-85 years who had recovered from COVID-19. Each CDR3 is given with its conserved first and last residue. A D gene is named only where the DNA matches it firmly. Only part of the rows carry a size: once, few, many, or a class if the clone is expanded.

CDR3 protein: CASSLWAAEKPQHF
CDR3 DNA: TGTGCCAGCAGTTTGTGGGCAGCAGAAAAGCCCCAGCATTTT
J gene: TRBJ1-5
CDR3 length: 14
V gene: TRBV28
D gene: NA
clone size: NA

CDR3 protein: CASSFRMDEQFF
CDR3 DNA: TGCGCCAGCAGCTTCAGGATGGATGAGCAGTTCTTC
J gene: TRBJ2-1
CDR3 length: 12
V gene: TRBV5-1
D gene: NA
clone size: once

CDR3 protein: CASSQGGAKQETQYF
CDR3 DNA: TGTGCCAGCAGTCAAGGGGGGGCCAAACAAGAGACCCAGTACTTC
J gene: TRBJ2-5
CDR3 length: 15
V gene: TRBV28
D gene: NA
clone size: NA

CDR3 protein: CASSPVPGQVQETQYF
CDR3 DNA: TGTGCCAGCAGCCCGGTACCGGGACAGGTCCAAGAGACCCAGTACTTC
J gene: TRBJ2-5
CDR3 length: 16
V gene: TRBV5-4
D gene: TRBD1
clone size: NA

CDR3 protein: CATSTPGGGTEAFF
CDR3 DNA: TGTGCCACCAGCACCCCGGGAGGGGGGACTGAAGCTTTCTTT
J gene: TRBJ1-1
CDR3 length: 14
V gene: TRBV15
D gene: NA
clone size: NA

CDR3 protein: CASSSFHSGSPYEQYF
CDR3 DNA: TGTGCCAGTAGTAGCTTCCATAGCGGGTCTCCCTACGAGCAGTACTTC
J gene: TRBJ2-7
CDR3 length: 16
V gene: TRBV19
D gene: TRBD2
clone size: NA

CDR3 protein: CASSLTGYEQFF
CDR3 DNA: TGTGCCAGCAGCTTAACAGGGTATGAGCAGTTCTTC
J gene: TRBJ2-1
CDR3 length: 12
V gene: TRBV5-4
D gene: NA
clone size: NA

CDR3 protein: CASSYPNQETQYF
CDR3 DNA: TGCGCCAGCAGCTACCCTAACCAAGAGACCCAGTACTTC
J gene: TRBJ2-5
CDR3 length: 13
V gene: TRBV5-1
D gene: NA
clone size: NA

CDR3 protein: CAGGLEISADTQYF
CDR3 DNA: TGTGCCGGGGGACTAGAGATTTCCGCAGATACGCAGTATTTT
J gene: TRBJ2-3
CDR3 length: 14
V gene: TRBV10-3
D gene: TRBD2
clone size: NA

CDR3 protein: CASSIRGMLAGEQYF
CDR3 DNA: TGTGCCAGTAGTATAAGGGGGATGTTAGCCGGCGAGCAGTACTTC
J gene: TRBJ2-7
CDR3 length: 15
V gene: TRBV19
D gene: NA
clone size: NA

CDR3 protein: CASSQDRQDRGGEQYF
CDR3 DNA: TGCGCCAGCAGCCAAGATCGGCAGGACAGGGGAGGCGAGCAGTACTTC
J gene: TRBJ2-7
CDR3 length: 16
V gene: TRBV4-1
D gene: TRBD1
clone size: NA

CDR3 protein: CASTGGVFQETQYF
CDR3 DNA: TGTGCCAGCACGGGGGGCGTGTTCCAAGAGACCCAGTACTTC
J gene: TRBJ2-5
CDR3 length: 14
V gene: TRBV6-5
D gene: NA
clone size: NA

CDR3 protein: CASSQVGGQPQHF
CDR3 DNA: TGCGCCAGCAGCCAAGTCGGAGGTCAGCCCCAGCATTTT
J gene: TRBJ1-5
CDR3 length: 13
V gene: TRBV4-3
D gene: NA
clone size: NA

CDR3 protein: CASSISARGLNTQYF
CDR3 DNA: TGTGCCAGTAGTATCAGTGCCAGGGGGCTTAATACGCAGTATTTT
J gene: TRBJ2-3
CDR3 length: 15
V gene: TRBV19
D gene: TRBD1
clone size: NA

CDR3 protein: CASSYLAVRSYNEQFF
CDR3 DNA: TGTGCCAGCAGCTATCTGGCCGTCCGATCCTACAATGAGCAGTTCTTC
J gene: TRBJ2-1
CDR3 length: 16
V gene: TRBV7-2
D gene: NA
clone size: NA

CDR3 protein: CASSRLADKTQYF
CDR3 DNA: TGTGCCAGCAGCCGCTTGGCGGATAAGACCCAGTACTTC
J gene: TRBJ2-5
CDR3 length: 13
V gene: TRBV6-6
D gene: NA
clone size: NA

CDR3 protein: CASSIGLADTQYF
CDR3 DNA: TGTGCCAGTAGTATAGGACTAGCAGATACGCAGTATTTT
J gene: TRBJ2-3
CDR3 length: 13
V gene: TRBV19
D gene: NA
clone size: NA

CDR3 protein: CASSPSSSGYKNIQYF
CDR3 DNA: TGTGCCAGCTCACCGTCTAGTAGCGGCTACAAAAACATTCAGTACTTC
J gene: TRBJ2-4
CDR3 length: 16
V gene: TRBV18
D gene: NA
clone size: NA

CDR3 protein: CASSQAQGNGYTF
CDR3 DNA: TGTGCCAGCAGCCAAGCTCAGGGAAATGGCTACACCTTC
J gene: TRBJ1-2
CDR3 length: 13
V gene: TRBV3-1/TRBV3-2
D gene: NA
clone size: NA

CDR3 protein: CASSLSDPHGQEQFF
CDR3 DNA: TGTGCCAGCAGTTTATCCGACCCGCACGGACAGGAGCAGTTCTTC
J gene: TRBJ2-1
CDR3 length: 15
V gene: TRBV27
D gene: NA
clone size: NA

CDR3 protein: CASRGSSGNTIYF
CDR3 DNA: TGTGCCAGCAGGGGCAGCTCTGGAAACACCATATATTTT
J gene: TRBJ1-3
CDR3 length: 13
V gene: TRBV6-5
D gene: NA
clone size: NA

CDR3 protein: CASSPGQGRKAFF
CDR3 DNA: TGTGCCAGCAGCCCGGGACAGGGGCGAAAAGCTTTCTTT
J gene: TRBJ1-1
CDR3 length: 13
V gene: TRBV6-2/TRBV6-3
D gene: TRBD1
clone size: NA

CDR3 protein: CSVAAGDNYGYTF
CDR3 DNA: TGCAGCGTTGCAGCGGGAGATAACTATGGCTACACCTTC
J gene: TRBJ1-2
CDR3 length: 13
V gene: TRBV29-1
D gene: NA
clone size: NA

CDR3 protein: CASSPRQRNTEAFF
CDR3 DNA: TGTGCCAGTAGTCCCAGACAGAGGAACACTGAAGCTTTCTTT
J gene: TRBJ1-1
CDR3 length: 14
V gene: TRBV19
D gene: NA
clone size: NA

CDR3 protein: CASSLSRVGSPLHF
CDR3 DNA: TGTGCCAGCAGTTTAAGCAGGGTGGGTTCACCCCTCCACTTT
J gene: TRBJ1-6
CDR3 length: 14
V gene: TRBV28
D gene: NA
clone size: NA

CDR3 protein: CATSPVPGQGAYNEQFF
CDR3 DNA: TGTGCCACCAGCCCCGTTCCGGGACAGGGAGCCTACAATGAGCAGTTCTTC
J gene: TRBJ2-1
CDR3 length: 17
V gene: TRBV15
D gene: TRBD1
clone size: NA

CDR3 protein: CASSIGLARSEQYF
CDR3 DNA: TGTGCCAGTAGTATCGGACTAGCGCGGAGCGAGCAGTACTTC
J gene: TRBJ2-7
CDR3 length: 14
V gene: TRBV19
D gene: TRBD2
clone size: NA

CDR3 protein: CASSSGIGTETYEQYF
CDR3 DNA: TGTGCCAGCAGCTCGGGGATCGGGACAGAGACCTACGAGCAGTACTTC
J gene: TRBJ2-7
CDR3 length: 16
V gene: TRBV27
D gene: TRBD1
clone size: NA

CDR3 protein: CASSLSDYGYTF
CDR3 DNA: TGTGCCAGCAGTTTGTCAGACTATGGCTACACCTTC
J gene: TRBJ1-2
CDR3 length: 12
V gene: TRBV28
D gene: NA
clone size: NA

CDR3 protein: CASRSHEYNEQFF
CDR3 DNA: TGTGCCAGCAGATCGCACGAGTACAATGAGCAGTTCTTC
J gene: TRBJ2-1
CDR3 length: 13
V gene: TRBV6-6
D gene: NA
clone size: NA

CDR3 protein: CASSPGLAAGELFF
CDR3 DNA: TGTGCCAGCAGCCCGGGACTAGCGGCCGGGGAGCTGTTTTTT
J gene: TRBJ2-2
CDR3 length: 14
V gene: TRBV3-1/TRBV3-2
D gene: TRBD2
clone size: NA

CDR3 protein: CASSGGAGEKLFF
CDR3 DNA: TGCGCCAGCTCCGGGGGGGCAGGGGAAAAACTGTTTTTT
J gene: TRBJ1-4
CDR3 length: 13
V gene: TRBV5-1
D gene: NA
clone size: NA

CDR3 protein: CASSRAGDNSPLHF
CDR3 DNA: TGTGCCAGCAGTAGAGCGGGGGATAATTCACCCCTCCACTTT
J gene: TRBJ1-6
CDR3 length: 14
V gene: TRBV28
D gene: NA
clone size: NA

CDR3 protein: CASSTSQVTGELFF
CDR3 DNA: TGTGCCAGTAGTACTTCCCAGGTAACCGGGGAGCTGTTTTTT
J gene: TRBJ2-2
CDR3 length: 14
V gene: TRBV19
D gene: NA
clone size: NA

CDR3 protein: CASSSGQGDYTIYF
CDR3 DNA: TGTGCCAGCAGCTCCGGACAGGGTGATTACACCATATATTTT
J gene: TRBJ1-3
CDR3 length: 14
V gene: TRBV7-8
D gene: TRBD1
clone size: NA

CDR3 protein: CASSVGPPPGLRGTETQYF
CDR3 DNA: TGTGCCAGCAGCGTAGGCCCGCCGCCAGGGCTTCGCGGCACAGAAACGCAGTATTTT
J gene: TRBJ2-3
CDR3 length: 19
V gene: TRBV9
D gene: NA
clone size: NA